This T cell receptor (beta chain) stems from a study of T cell responses to AZD1222 COVID-19 vaccine. In regard to this clone: Its antigen is as yet unknown.

Measured with immunoSEQ multiplex PCR; TCRdb has only the in-frame clones, and not every one. Of roughly 80,000 clones listed, around nine tenths are singletons. It was second doses at about 4 or about 12 weeks that were pooled. The CDR3 sequence is 16 residues long. Germline assignment: CDR1 SEHNR and CDR2 FQNEAQ (reference sequence). With V trimmed by 8 bases and J by 3 bases, 11 bases remained unmatched. Study conclusions and caveats: White British people made up most donors, females outnumbered males, and clonal diversity was possibly underestimated. The study reported that nearly half of spike-specific TCRs target unmutated variant regions. Baseline seropositivity characterized only 5 or 6 AZD1222 recipients.

The sequence came from an adult who received the AZD1222 COVID-19 vaccine. The V call is TRBV7-9, the J call TRBJ2-2, with 8 positions matching TRBD2. The source was peripheral blood, collected 28 days after the second AZD1222 dose. CDR3 sequence reads: CASSGRGREDTGELFF. As DNA, the CDR3 is TGTGCCAGCTCCGGCCGGGGGCGGGAGGACACCGGGGAGCTGTTTTTT. The full variable domain, completed using reference TRBV7-9 and TRBJ2-2, is DTGVSQNPRHKITKRGQNVTFRCDPISEHNRLYWYRQTLGQGPEFLTYFQNEAQLEKSRLLSDRFSAERPKGSFSTLEIQRTEQGDSAMYLCASSGRGREDTGELFFGEGSRLTVL.